Below, 32 T cell receptor beta chains from the same sample are listed, as sequenced in a study of blood T cell repertoires in COVID-19. Sequencing was performed with immunoSEQ multiplex PCR; in TCRdb, only in-frame clones are kept and a portion is missing. The data contain about 140,000 clones, 85% to 90% of them singletons. Sequencing input: peripheral blood. The receptor set was obtained from a woman aged 55-69 years with acute or convalescent COVID-19.

This clone was counted a few times. The CDR3 DNA is TGCAGCGTCAACTTTGGTGTGGTAGAGACCCAGTACTTC. This codes for CSVNFGVVETQYF. The chain has TRBV29-1 and TRBJ2-5, with no clear D. The CDR3 is 13 amino acids. V was clipped by 6 bases and J by 4 bases, with 15 bases between them. Germline CDR1 SQVTM, CDR2 ANQGSEA. Complete variable domain (other parts from reference TRBV29-1 and TRBJ2-5): SAVISQKPSRDICQRGTSLTIQCQVDSQVTMMFWYRQQPGQSLTLIATANQGSEATYESGFVIDKFPISRPNLTFSTLTVSNMSPEDSSIYLCSVNFGVVETQYFGPGTRLLVL.

The genes are TRBV6-1 and TRBJ2-2, with 12 positions matching TRBD2. The length of the CDR3 is 16 residues. Unmatched junction bases numbered 6, after V lost 3 bases and J lost 7 bases. Germline V gene lookup returns CDR1 MNHNS and CDR2 SASEGT. The CDR3 loop is CASSDTGLAGNGELFF. DNA for the CDR3: TGTGCCAGCAGTGATACGGGACTAGCGGGTAACGGGGAGCTGTTTTTT.

V and J are TRBV30 and TRBJ1-3, with D perhaps TRBD1 (6 bases). Germline assignment: CDR1 GTSNPN and CDR2 SVGIG (reference sequence). The CDR3 contains 14 residues. The V end was cut by 3 bases, the J end by 2 bases, with 11 bases between. This chain's CDR3 is CAWRQQGAGNTIYF. The CDR3 region has the DNA TGTGCCTGGAGGCAACAGGGTGCTGGAAACACCATATATTTT.

The chain has TRBV5-1 and TRBJ1-1; D is unclear. Germline V gene lookup returns CDR1 SGHRS and CDR2 YFSETQ. There are 14 residues in the CDR3. V gave up 2 bases and J gave up 0 bases, with 8 bases separating them. The CDR3 coding sequence is TGCGCCAGCAGCTTTAGGCAGGTGAACACTGAAGCTTTCTTT. Translating gives CASSFRQVNTEAFF.

The chain uses TRBV2 and TRBJ2-1, with D uncertain. Trimming shortened V by 4 bases and J by 5 bases, and 3 bases separated the two germline ends. This CDR3 is built from 11 residues. Germline values: CDR1 SNHLY, CDR2 FYNNEI. CDR3 amino acids: CASSADNEQFF. The CDR3 DNA reads TGTGCCAGCAGTGCAGACAATGAGCAGTTCTTC. The variable domain in full, with the rest retrieved from reference TRBV2 and TRBJ2-1, is EPEVTQTPSHQVTQMGQEVILRCVPISNHLYFYWYRQILGQKVEFLVSFYNNEISEKSEIFDDQFSVERPDGSNFTLKIRSTKLEDSAMYFCASSADNEQFFGPGTRLTVL.

This chain connects TRBV28 to TRBJ2-7, with 9 bases aligning to TRBD1. The J segment lost 2 bases and the V segment lost 5 bases, leaving 7 bases of the junction unmatched. Germline-derived CDR1 and CDR2 are MDHEN and SYDVKM. The CDR3 is 15 residues long. Here the CDR3 DNA reads TGTGCCAGCAGTCCCGGGACAGGGCCTCCCTACGAGCAGTACTTC. Encoded protein: CASSPGTGPPYEQYF.

V is TRBV4-1 and J is TRBJ1-1, with a tentative D call TRBD1 (6 bases). Germline values: CDR1 MGHRA, CDR2 YSYEKL. Trimming cost V 0 bases and J 1 base, with 15 bases left between them. CDR3 length: 17 amino acids. The CDR3 loop reads CASSQDSDRLENTEAFF. In DNA form, the CDR3 reads TGCGCCAGCAGCCAAGATTCTGACAGGCTAGAGAACACTGAAGCTTTCTTT.

The gene calls are TRBV7-9 and TRBJ1-2; D gene unclear. The CDR3 length is 12 residues. The V gene's germline CDR1 is SEHNR and CDR2 FQNEAQ (reference sequence). V was pared by 10 bases and J by 3 bases, with 12 bases between. CDR3 in amino acids: CATENQDYGYTF. DNA for the CDR3: TGTGCCACCGAGAACCAGGACTATGGCTACACCTTC.

V usage is TRBV12-3 or TRBV12-4 and J usage is TRBJ2-3, with D possibly matching TRBD2 (5 bases). V gave up 5 bases and J gave up 6 bases, with 9 bases separating them. CDR3 length equals 12 residues. CDR3 in DNA: TGTGCCAGCAGTCCACTAGGGGATACGCAGTATTTT. Its translation: CASSPLGDTQYF.

The genes are TRBV27 and TRBJ1-2, with 8 bases aligning to TRBD1. This CDR3 has 13 residues. V lost 8 bases and J lost 5; bases outside the gene matches: 7. Germline V gene data show CDR1 as MNHEY and CDR2 as SMNVEV (reference sequence). The CDR3: CASGGQGSYGYTF. DNA of the CDR3: TGTGCCAGCGGAGGACAGGGAAGTTATGGCTACACCTTC.

This rearrangement joins TRBV5-5 to TRBJ2-2; D is possibly TRBD2 (5 bases). The CDR3 runs to 14 residues. The germline gives CDR1 SGHKS, CDR2 YYEKEE (reference sequence). V shed 7 bases and J shed 2 bases, with 12 bases lying between them. CDR3 coding DNA: TGTGCCAGCCGGCCGGGGTCTAACACCGGGGAGCTGTTTTTT. Amino acid sequence: CASRPGSNTGELFF.

The chain combines TRBV5-1 with TRBJ1-4; 11 bases fit TRBD1. CDR1 SGHRS and CDR2 YFSETQ come from the germline V gene. Unmatched junction bases numbered 21, after V lost 4 bases and J lost 7 bases. CDR3 size: 20 residues. CDR3 bases: TGCGCCAGCAGCCCCGGATTGGGACAGGGGGGAGTATTTCGGGGTGAAAAACTGTTTTTT. Translation gives CASSPGLGQGGVFRGEKLFF.

V gene TRBV30 combines with J gene TRBJ2-7, with 8 bases identical to TRBD2. The J segment lost 5 bases and the V segment lost 0 bases, leaving 12 bases of the junction unmatched. The CDR3 is 16 amino acids. Germline loops: CDR1 GTSNPN, CDR2 SVGIG (reference sequence). The CDR3 bases are TGTGCCTGGAGTGTCCCGCTGGTAGCGGGGATGAACGAGCAGTACTTC. Residues: CAWSVPLVAGMNEQYF.

This chain connects TRBV10-3 to TRBJ1-6, with TRBD1 matching 9 bases. This CDR3 contains 15 residues. V dropped 2 bases and J dropped 6; count of bases not matched to a gene: 2. The germline CDR1 and CDR2 sequences are ENHRY and SYGVKD. The CDR3 loop reads CAISEPGQGNSPLHF. DNA of the CDR3: TGTGCCATCAGTGAGCCGGGACAGGGTAATTCACCCCTCCACTTT.

The chain has TRBV27 and TRBJ2-1; a weak D match, TRBD1 (5 bases). CDR3 length equals 15 residues. The V end lost 2 bases, the J end lost 8 bases, and 16 bases lay between the germline ends. Germline lookup yields CDR1 MNHEY and CDR2 SMNVEV (reference sequence). The CDR3 sequence is CASSLGQGRRYEQFF. In nucleotides, the CDR3 is TGTGCCAGCAGTTTAGGCCAGGGAAGGCGGTATGAGCAGTTCTTC.

V gene TRBV19 combines with J gene TRBJ2-2; TRBD2 matches 8 bases. V trimming: 4 bases; J trimming: 1 base; junction bases outside the gene matches: 2. The CDR3 is 15 amino acids. Germline CDR1 LNHDA, CDR2 SQIVND (reference sequence). The CDR3 loop reads CASSTGLENTGELFF. The DNA for the CDR3 is TGTGCCAGTAGTACGGGACTAGAGAACACCGGGGAGCTGTTTTTT.

The genes are TRBV30 and TRBJ1-5; 7 positions agree with TRBD1. The CDR3 loop spans 13 amino acids. Germline V gene data show CDR1 as GTSNPN and CDR2 as SVGIG (reference sequence). V shed 3 bases and J 5 bases; nucleotides not matched to a gene: 4. CDR3 amino acids: CAWSIDRDQPQHF. CDR3 bases: TGTGCCTGGAGCATTGACAGGGATCAGCCCCAGCATTTT.

Only one count was recorded for this clone. V is TRBV4-1 and J is TRBJ2-7, with a tentative D call TRBD1 (6 bases). This CDR3 spans 15 amino acids. Looked up from germline, CDR1 is MGHRA and CDR2 is YSYEKL. Trimming left V 0 bases short and J 6 bases short, with 15 bases between. The CDR3 sequence: CASSQDKGVAGEQYF. As DNA, the CDR3 is TGCGCCAGCAGCCAAGACAAGGGGGTCGCGGGCGAGCAGTACTTC.

The gene calls are TRBV2 and TRBJ2-7; the D gene is possibly TRBD1 (6 bases). V gave up 6 bases and J gave up 0 bases, with 12 bases separating them. The germline CDR1 and CDR2 sequences are SNHLY and FYNNEI. This CDR3 has 14 amino acids. The CDR3 nucleotides read TGTGCCAGCAGCACCACAGGGAGCTCCTACGAGCAGTACTTC. Its translation: CASSTTGSSYEQYF.

The chain has TRBV29-1 and TRBJ2-3; 8 bases map to TRBD2. CDR1 is SQVTM and CDR2 is ANQGSEA in the germline V gene. The V and J ends lost 5 bases and 2 bases, in that order; junction bases with no gene match: 6. This CDR3 contains 14 residues. The CDR3 sequence is CSVLVLAVTDTQYF. The CDR3 region has the DNA TGCAGCGTTCTAGTACTAGCGGTCACAGATACGCAGTATTTT.

V usage is TRBV21-1 and J usage is TRBJ2-2; the table's TRBD1 call for D was not verified on the DNA. TRBV21-1 corresponds to a pseudogene. The length of the CDR3 is 16 residues. Here the CDR3 reads CASSKEPTQDNGELFF. The CDR3 DNA sequence: TGTGCCAGCAGCAAAGAGCCTACACAGGATAACGGGGAGCTGTTTTTT.

The J gene is TRBJ1-2, the V gene TRBV19; 9 nucleotides line up with TRBD1. This CDR3 region has 14 residues. V was pared by 3 bases and J by 8 bases, with 7 bases of the junction left unmatched. CDR1 LNHDA and CDR2 SQIVND come from the germline V gene (reference sequence). CDR3 DNA sequence: TGTGCCAGTAGTATCCCCGGGACAGGGAAAGGCTACACCTTC. Protein: CASSIPGTGKGYTF.

The chain links TRBV27 to TRBJ2-3, with D possibly TRBD1 on 6 matching bases. This CDR3 comprises 17 residues. Per germline, CDR1 MNHEY and CDR2 SMNVEV (reference sequence). V lost 0 bases to trimming and J lost 4 bases, with 17 bases between them. The DNA of the CDR3 is TGTGCCAGCAGTTTATCAAAGGGATACAGGGTGGCAGATACGCAGTATTTT. It specifies CASSLSKGYRVADTQYF.

The chain combines TRBV5-6 with TRBJ1-5, with D possibly TRBD1 on 5 matching bases. The V end was cut by 1 base, the J end by 2 bases, with 10 bases between. CDR1 SGHDT and CDR2 YYEEEE come from the germline V gene. The CDR3 has 15 amino acids. The CDR3, as DNA: TGTGCCAGCAGCTTGTCTGTACAGGGCAATCAGCCCCAGCATTTT. Amino acid sequence: CASSLSVQGNQPQHF.

The chain uses TRBV19 and TRBJ2-7; D is undetermined. CDR1 and CDR2 from the germline V gene are LNHDA and SQIVND (reference sequence). The CDR3 runs 15 residues. V lost 6 bases, J lost 5 bases, and 20 bases lay in between. CDR3: CASRTRYWVTHEQYF. Written as DNA, the CDR3 is TGTGCCAGTAGGACAAGGTATTGGGTCACCCACGAGCAGTACTTC.

The chain joins TRBV27 to TRBJ2-1; TRBD2 aligns across 9 bases. Germline CDR1 is MNHEY and CDR2 is SMNVEV (reference sequence). Germline trimming cut 6 bases from V and 5 bases from J; bases unmatched to any gene: 8. The CDR3 contains 15 residues. As DNA, the CDR3 is TGTGCCAGCAGATTCCAGCGGGGGGCCCACAATGAGCAGTTCTTC. Protein: CASRFQRGAHNEQFF.

This chain connects TRBV19 to TRBJ2-3, with TRBD2 as a possible D gene (6 bases). Trimming took off 7 bases at V and 3 bases at J, with 17 bases between the two ends. Germline V lookup: CDR1 LNHDA, CDR2 SQIVND (reference sequence). There are 15 residues in the CDR3. The CDR3 is CASTLGGLGTDTQYF. The CDR3 bases are TGTGCCAGTACCCTGGGAGGTCTAGGTACAGATACGCAGTATTTT.

Concerning this clone itself: The junction differs from germline at one of its ends, possibly a read error. This rearrangement joins TRBV12-5 to TRBJ2-7, with no clear D. Germline V gene sequence: CDR1 LGHNT, CDR2 FRNRAP. This CDR3 is 12 amino acids long. Written as DNA, the CDR3 is TGTGCTAGTGGTTTGATCTCCCACGAGCAGTACTTC. This codes for CASGLISHEQYF.

The V gene is TRBV24-1, the J gene TRBJ2-7; TRBD1 matches at 9 bases. In germline, CDR1 is KGHDR, CDR2 SFDVKD. CDR3 length: 15 amino acids. V shed 6 bases and J 5 bases; nucleotides not matched to a gene: 10. In DNA, the CDR3 is TGTGCCACCAGTATGGGGGACAGGGCCTTCGACGAGCAGTACTTC. It codes for CATSMGDRAFDEQYF.

The chain carries TRBV11-3 and TRBJ2-5, with 8 bases lining up with TRBD1. This CDR3 has 14 residues. V dropped 5 bases and J dropped 3; count of bases not matched to a gene: 5. The germline V gene has CDR1 SGHNT and CDR2 YENEEA. The CDR3 bases are TGTGCCAGCAGCCCCCAGGACAGGGAAGAGACCCAGTACTTC. It is translated as CASSPQDREETQYF.

Points on this clone: Relative to the germline gene, one junction end is altered; a read error may explain this. J is TRBJ2-1 and V is TRBV28; 7 bases fit TRBD2. The CDR3 contains 14 residues. Germline CDR1 is MDHEN and CDR2 is SYDVKM. DNA of the CDR3: TGTGCCAGCAGTTTACATATGGGGGGGAATGGGCAGTTCTTC. This encodes CASSLHMGGNGQFF.

This clone was counted a few times. The V gene is TRBV11-2, the J gene TRBJ1-1; TRBD1 is a possible D gene (6 bases). The germline V and J ends were trimmed by 5 bases and 3 bases, with 25 bases remaining between them. The length of the CDR3 is 18 residues. Germline CDR1 is SGHAT and CDR2 is FQNNGV. CDR3 sequence reads: CASSDLLTGPLGDTEAFF. CDR3 in DNA: TGTGCCAGCAGCGATCTTCTAACAGGGCCCCTGGGAGACACTGAAGCTTTCTTT.